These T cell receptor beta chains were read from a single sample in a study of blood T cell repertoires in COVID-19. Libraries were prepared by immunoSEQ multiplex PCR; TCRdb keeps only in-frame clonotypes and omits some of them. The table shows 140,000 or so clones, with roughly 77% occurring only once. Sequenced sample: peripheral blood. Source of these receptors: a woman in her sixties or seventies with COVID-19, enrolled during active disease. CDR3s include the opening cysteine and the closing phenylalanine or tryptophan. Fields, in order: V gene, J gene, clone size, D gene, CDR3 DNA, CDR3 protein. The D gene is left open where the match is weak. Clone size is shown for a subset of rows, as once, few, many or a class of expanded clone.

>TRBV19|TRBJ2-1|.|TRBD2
TGTGCCAGTAGTATTCTAGCGGGCAACTACAATGAGCAGTTCTTC
CASSILAGNYNEQFF
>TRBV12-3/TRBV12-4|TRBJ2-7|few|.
TGTGCCAGCAGCGCAGGGTACGAGCAGTACTTC
CASSAGYEQYF
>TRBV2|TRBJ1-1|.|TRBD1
TGTGCCAGCAGGTACGACAGGGGAACTGAAGCTTTCTTT
CASRYDRGTEAFF
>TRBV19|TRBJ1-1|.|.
TGTGCCAGTAGTCCCGGACAAGTCAACACTGAAGCTTTCTTT
CASSPGQVNTEAFF
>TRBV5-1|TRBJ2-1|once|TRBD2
TGCGCCAGCAGCTTGGTGGTAGCGGGACCCAGCTCCTACAATGAGCAGTTCTTC
CASSLVVAGPSSYNEQFF
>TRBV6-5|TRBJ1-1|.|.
TGTGCCAGCAAGTCCGCCGGAGTGTTGAACACTGAAGCTTTCTTT
CASKSAGVLNTEAFF
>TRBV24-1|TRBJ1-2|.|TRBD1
TGTGCCACCAGTGATCCGGGACAGGGGGAAGAAGGCTATGGCTACACCTTC
CATSDPGQGEEGYGYTF
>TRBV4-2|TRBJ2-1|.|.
TGTGCCAGCAGCCAAGAGGCCTCCTACAATGAGCAGTTCTTC
CASSQEASYNEQFF
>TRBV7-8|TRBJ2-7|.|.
TGTGCCAGCAGCCTAGTGGGCTCCCACGAGCAGTACTTC
CASSLVGSHEQYF
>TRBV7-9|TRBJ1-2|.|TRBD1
TGTGCCAGCAGCTTAGGGGACAGGGCGATCTATGGCTACACCTTC
CASSLGDRAIYGYTF
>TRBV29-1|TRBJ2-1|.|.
TGCAGCGTTGGGAGATACAATGAGCAGTTCTTC
CSVGRYNEQFF
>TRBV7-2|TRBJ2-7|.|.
TGTGCCAGCACCTGGGGGGGGGCTCTTAGAGACGAGCAGTACTTC
CASTWGGALRDEQYF
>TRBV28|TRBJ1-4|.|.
TGTGCCAGCAGTCACAGGCTATTTAATGAAAAACTGTTTTTT
CASSHRLFNEKLFF
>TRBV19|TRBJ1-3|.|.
TGTGCCAGTAGCGAGCCGGGGGTAGTCGGAAACACCATATATTTT
CASSEPGVVGNTIYF
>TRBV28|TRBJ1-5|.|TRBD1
TGTGCCAGCAGTCTCTTACAGGGGTTTAGCAATCAGCCCCAGCATTTT
CASSLLQGFSNQPQHF
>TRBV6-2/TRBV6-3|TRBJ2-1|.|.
TGTGCCAGCAGTTACGCGCGGAATGAGCAGTTCTTC
CASSYARNEQFF
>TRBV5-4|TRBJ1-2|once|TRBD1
TGTGCCAGCAGCATACCGGACAGGGCAAACTATGGCTACACCTTC
CASSIPDRANYGYTF
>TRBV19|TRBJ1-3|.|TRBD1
TGTGCCAGTAGTATACTTGGACAGGCTGATAGAAACACCATATATTTT
CASSILGQADRNTIYF
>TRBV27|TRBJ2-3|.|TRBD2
TGTGCCAGCAAACCGACTAGCGGGGGAACTTATACGCAGTATTTT
CASKPTSGGTYTQYF
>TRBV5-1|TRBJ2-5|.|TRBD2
TGCGCCAGCAGCGGGGGAACTAGCGGGGGGCGACCCGATGGGACCCAGTACTTC
CASSGGTSGGRPDGTQYF
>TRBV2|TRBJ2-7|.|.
TGTGCCAGCAATTCTCTCCCAGGATCCTACGAGCAGTACTTC
CASNSLPGSYEQYF
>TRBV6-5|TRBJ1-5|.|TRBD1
TGTGCCAAAAGACAGGGAAGCAATCAGCCCCAGCATTTT
CAKRQGSNQPQHF
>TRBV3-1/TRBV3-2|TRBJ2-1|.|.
TGTGCCAGCAGGGGCGACAGAACAGGCAATGAGCAGTTCTTC
CASRGDRTGNEQFF
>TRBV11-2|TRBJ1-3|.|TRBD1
TGTGCCAGCAGAACGGACAGGGGTTCCAACACCATATATTTT
CASRTDRGSNTIYF
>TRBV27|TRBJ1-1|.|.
TGTGCCAGCAGTTTCGGACAGCTCGAAGCTTTCTTT
CASSFGQLEAFF
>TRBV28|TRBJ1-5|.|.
TGTGCCAGCAGTTTAGATCAGAATCAGCCCCAGCATTTT
CASSLDQNQPQHF
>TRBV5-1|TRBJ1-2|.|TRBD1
TGCGCCAGCAGCTTGGTGGTAGGGCGTACAGGGGATGGCTACACCTTC
CASSLVVGRTGDGYTF
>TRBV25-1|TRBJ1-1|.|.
TGTGCCAGCAGCAACGTGGGGGGTGGTACTGAAGCTTTCTTT
CASSNVGGGTEAFF
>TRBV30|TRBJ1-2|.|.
TGTGCCTGGAGTCCCTCCACAGCCTCCCTTGGCTACACCTTC
CAWSPSTASLGYTF
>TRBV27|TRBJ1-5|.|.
TGTGCCAGCAGTTCCCTCGGGGGTAGCAATCAGCCCCAGCATTTT
CASSSLGGSNQPQHF
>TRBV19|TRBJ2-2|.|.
TGTGCCAGTAGCACGGGGGAGCCGAACACCGGGGAGCTGTTTTTT
CASSTGEPNTGELFF
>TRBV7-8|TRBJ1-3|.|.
TGTGCCAGCAGCATTAACCTCAGAGGCACCATATATTTT
CASSINLRGTIYF
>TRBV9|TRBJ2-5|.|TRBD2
TGTGCCAGCAGCGTAGCTCCTAGCGGGGGGCTCGGTAGGGAGACCCAGTACTTC
CASSVAPSGGLGRETQYF
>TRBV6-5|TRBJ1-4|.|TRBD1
TGTGCCAGCAGTCGGACGGGACAGCTGAATGAAAAACTGTTTTTT
CASSRTGQLNEKLFF
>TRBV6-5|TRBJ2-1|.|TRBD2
TGTGCCAGCAGTACCGGGGGGGCCAAGAATGAGCAGTTCTTC
CASSTGGAKNEQFF
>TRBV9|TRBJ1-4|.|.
TGTGCCAGCAGCCCAGGTATAGAGGGTGAAAAACTGTTTTTT
CASSPGIEGEKLFF
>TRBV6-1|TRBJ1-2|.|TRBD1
TGTGCCAGCAGTGATTGGACAGGGACCCCCAGGGGCTACACCTTC
CASSDWTGTPRGYTF
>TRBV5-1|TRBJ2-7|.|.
TGCGCCAGCAGTCTATCCGTTGCCAACGAGCAGTACTTC
CASSLSVANEQYF
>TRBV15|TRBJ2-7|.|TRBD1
TGTGCCACCAGCAGAGTCCTAGGGGACAGCTACGAGCAGTACTTC
CATSRVLGDSYEQYF
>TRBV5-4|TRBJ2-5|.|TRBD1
TGTGCCAGCAGCTCCCAGGGGGATGGTTTTGAGACCCAGTACTTC
CASSSQGDGFETQYF
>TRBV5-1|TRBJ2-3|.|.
TGCGCCAGCAGCTCCGCAGATACGCAGTATTTT
CASSSADTQYF
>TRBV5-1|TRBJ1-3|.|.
TGCGCCAGCACCCTAGGGGGGGCAGAAGGAAACACCATATATTTT
CASTLGGAEGNTIYF
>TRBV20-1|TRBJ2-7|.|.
TGCAGTGCTAGTAAACCAGGGTCCTACGAGCAGTACTTC
CSASKPGSYEQYF
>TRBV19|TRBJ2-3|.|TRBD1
TGTGCCAGTAGACGGGACAGGGTAACAGATACGCAGTATTTT
CASRRDRVTDTQYF
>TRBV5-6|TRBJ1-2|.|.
TGTGCCAGCAGCCCTAATAGCGTTGGCTACACCTTC
CASSPNSVGYTF
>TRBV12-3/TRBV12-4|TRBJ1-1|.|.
TGTGCCAGCAGCCGAGAGCAGGGGTTTGAAGCTTTCTTT
CASSREQGFEAFF
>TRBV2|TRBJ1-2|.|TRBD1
TGTGCCAGCACTCCTCCGGGACAGATTGGCTACACCTTC
CASTPPGQIGYTF
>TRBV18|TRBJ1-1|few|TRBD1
TGTGCCAGCTCACCAGGAGCCCCCGGGACAGGGTCGGGGGCTTTCTTT
CASSPGAPGTGSGAFF
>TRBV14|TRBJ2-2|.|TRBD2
TGTGCCAGCAGCCGAGGGGCGGGGGTCGACACCGGGGAGCTGTTTTTT
CASSRGAGVDTGELFF